This T cell receptor (beta chain) is drawn from a study of CD8 T cells in Susac syndrome. Reverse transcription of roughly 0.5 to 1 ug RNA used random hexamers. TCRdb re-analysed the immunoSEQ multiplex PCR reads in MiXCR, keeping a single row per CDR3 protein. The sample lists roughly 80,000 distinct CDR3 sequences; about 93% were seen once. Sequencing targeted TCR beta in blood CD8+ and CD4+ T cells. Negative isolation was applied to CD8+ and CD4+ T cells, and FACS enrichment was applied to TEMRA cells. Sequenced material: CD8+ T cells from PBMCs. The clonotype originates from a human donor in good health.

The CDR3 spells CASSVEDLGTKNIQYF. The CDR3 nucleotides are TGTGCCAGCAGCGTGGAGGACTTGGGAACCAAAAACATTCAGTACTTC. This chain links TRBV9 with TRBJ2-4; weak D call: TRBD2 (5 bases). V lost 2 bases to trimming and J lost 2 bases, with 14 bases between them. This CDR3 spans 16 amino acids. Germline values: CDR1 SGDLS, CDR2 YYNGEE.